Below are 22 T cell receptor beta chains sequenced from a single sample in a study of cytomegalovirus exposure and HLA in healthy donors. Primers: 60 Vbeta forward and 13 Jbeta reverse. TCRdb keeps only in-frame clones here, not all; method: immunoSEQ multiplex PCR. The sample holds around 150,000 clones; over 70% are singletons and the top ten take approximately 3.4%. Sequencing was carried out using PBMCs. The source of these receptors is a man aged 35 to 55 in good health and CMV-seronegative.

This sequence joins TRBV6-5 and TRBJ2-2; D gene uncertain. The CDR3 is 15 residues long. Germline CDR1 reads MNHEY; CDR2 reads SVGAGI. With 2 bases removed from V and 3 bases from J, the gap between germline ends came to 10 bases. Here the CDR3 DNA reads TGTGCCAGCAGTTACGCGCGAGGCGACACCGGGGAGCTGTTTTTT. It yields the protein CASSYARGDTGELFF.

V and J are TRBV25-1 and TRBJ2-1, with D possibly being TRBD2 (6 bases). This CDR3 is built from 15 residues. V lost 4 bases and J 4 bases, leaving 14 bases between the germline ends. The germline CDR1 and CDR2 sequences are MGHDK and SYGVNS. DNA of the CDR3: TGTGCCAGCAGTGGTTGGGGGGAACTGTACAATGAGCAGTTCTTC. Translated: CASSGWGELYNEQFF.

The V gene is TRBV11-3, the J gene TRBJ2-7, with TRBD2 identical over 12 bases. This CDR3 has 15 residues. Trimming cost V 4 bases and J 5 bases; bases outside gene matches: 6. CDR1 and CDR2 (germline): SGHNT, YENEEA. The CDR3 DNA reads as TGTGCCAGCAGCTCCGGGACTAGCGGGCTCCACGAGCAGTACTTC. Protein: CASSSGTSGLHEQYF.

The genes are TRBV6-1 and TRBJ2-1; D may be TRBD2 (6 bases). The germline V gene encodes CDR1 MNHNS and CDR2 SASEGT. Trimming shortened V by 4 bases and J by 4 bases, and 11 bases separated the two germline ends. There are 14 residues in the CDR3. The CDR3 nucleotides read TGTGCCAGCAGTGGAGCGGGCTCGTACAATGAGCAGTTCTTC. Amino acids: CASSGAGSYNEQFF.

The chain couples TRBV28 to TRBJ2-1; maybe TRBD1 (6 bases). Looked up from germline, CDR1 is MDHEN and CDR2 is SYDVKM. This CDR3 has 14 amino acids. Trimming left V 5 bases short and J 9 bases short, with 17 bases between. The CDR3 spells CASSRGSTFGEQFF. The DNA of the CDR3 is TGTGCCAGCAGTAGGGGGAGTACCTTTGGTGAGCAGTTCTTC.

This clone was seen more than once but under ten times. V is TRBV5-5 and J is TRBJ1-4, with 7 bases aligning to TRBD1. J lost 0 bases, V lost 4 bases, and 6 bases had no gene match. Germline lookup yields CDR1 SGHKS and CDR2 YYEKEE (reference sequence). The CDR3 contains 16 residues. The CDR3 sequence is CASSGGQHATNEKLFF. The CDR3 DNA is TGTGCCAGCAGCGGGGGACAGCATGCAACTAATGAAAAACTGTTTTTT.

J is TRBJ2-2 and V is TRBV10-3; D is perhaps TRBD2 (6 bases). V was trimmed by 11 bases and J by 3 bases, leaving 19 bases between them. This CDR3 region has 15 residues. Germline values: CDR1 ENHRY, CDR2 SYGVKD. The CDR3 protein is CAASIGAGYTGELFF. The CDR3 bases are TGTGCCGCTAGTATTGGGGCGGGGTACACCGGGGAGCTGTTTTTT.

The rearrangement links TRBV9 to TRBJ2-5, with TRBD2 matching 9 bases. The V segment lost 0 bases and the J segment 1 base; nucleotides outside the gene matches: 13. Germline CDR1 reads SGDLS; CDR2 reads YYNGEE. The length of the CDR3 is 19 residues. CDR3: CASSVGNVVAGGRQETQYF. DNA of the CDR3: TGTGCCAGCAGCGTAGGGAATGTTGTGGCGGGGGGGCGCCAAGAGACCCAGTACTTC.

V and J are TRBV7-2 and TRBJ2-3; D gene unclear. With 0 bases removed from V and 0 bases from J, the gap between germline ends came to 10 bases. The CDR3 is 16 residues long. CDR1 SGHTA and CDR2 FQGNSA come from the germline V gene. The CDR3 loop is CASSLAGQASTDTQYF. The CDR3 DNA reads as TGTGCCAGCAGCTTAGCTGGGCAGGCCAGCACAGATACGCAGTATTTT.

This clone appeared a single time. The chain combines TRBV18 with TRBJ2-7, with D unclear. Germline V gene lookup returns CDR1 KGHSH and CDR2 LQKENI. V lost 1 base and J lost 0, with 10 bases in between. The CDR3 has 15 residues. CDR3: CASSPRTDFSYEQYF. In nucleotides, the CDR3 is TGTGCCAGCTCACCACGCACTGACTTCTCCTACGAGCAGTACTTC.

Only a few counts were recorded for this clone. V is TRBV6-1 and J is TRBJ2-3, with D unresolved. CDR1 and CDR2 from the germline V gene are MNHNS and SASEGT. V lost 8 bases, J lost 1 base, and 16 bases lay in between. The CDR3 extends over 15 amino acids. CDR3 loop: CASRRPPEGTDTQYF. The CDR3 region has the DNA TGTGCCAGCCGTCGGCCTCCCGAGGGCACAGATACGCAGTATTTT.

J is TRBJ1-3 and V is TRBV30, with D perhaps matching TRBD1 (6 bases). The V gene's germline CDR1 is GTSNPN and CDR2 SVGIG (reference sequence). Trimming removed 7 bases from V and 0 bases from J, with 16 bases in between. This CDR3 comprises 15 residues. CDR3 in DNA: TGTGCCTCCCGAAGACAGGCCTTCTCTGGAAACACCATATATTTT. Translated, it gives CASRRQAFSGNTIYF. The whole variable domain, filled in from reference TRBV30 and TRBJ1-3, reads SQTIHQWPATLVQPVGSPLSLECTVEGTSNPNLYWYRQAAGRGLQLLFYSVGIGQISSEVPQNLSASRPQDRQFILSSKKLLLSDSGFYLCASRRQAFSGNTIYFGEGSWLTVV.

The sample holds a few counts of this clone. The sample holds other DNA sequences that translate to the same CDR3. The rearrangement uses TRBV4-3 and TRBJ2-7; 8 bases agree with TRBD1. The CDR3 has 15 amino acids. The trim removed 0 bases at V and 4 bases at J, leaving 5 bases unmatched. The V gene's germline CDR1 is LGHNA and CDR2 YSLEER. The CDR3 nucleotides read TGCGCCAGCAGCCAAGAAGGGACAGGTGGGTACGAGCAGTACTTC. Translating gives CASSQEGTGGYEQYF.

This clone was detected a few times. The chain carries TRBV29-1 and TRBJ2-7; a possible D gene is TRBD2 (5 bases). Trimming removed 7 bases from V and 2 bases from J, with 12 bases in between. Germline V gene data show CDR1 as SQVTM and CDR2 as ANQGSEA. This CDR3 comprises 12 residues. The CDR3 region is CSASGFTYEQYF. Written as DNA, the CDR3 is TGCAGCGCCTCGGGATTCACCTACGAGCAGTACTTC.

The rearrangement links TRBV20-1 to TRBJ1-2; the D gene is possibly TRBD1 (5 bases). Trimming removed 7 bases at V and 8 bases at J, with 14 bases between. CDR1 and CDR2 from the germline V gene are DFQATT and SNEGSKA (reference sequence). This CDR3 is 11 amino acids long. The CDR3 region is CSVGAGRGYTF. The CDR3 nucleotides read TGCAGTGTAGGGGCCGGTCGGGGCTACACCTTC.

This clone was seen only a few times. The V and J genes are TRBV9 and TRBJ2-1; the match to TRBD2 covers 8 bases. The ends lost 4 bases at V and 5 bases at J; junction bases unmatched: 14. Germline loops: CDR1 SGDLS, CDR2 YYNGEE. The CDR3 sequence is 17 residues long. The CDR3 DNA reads TGTGCCAGCAGCCCGATAAATGACGGGGGGGTCCACAATGAGCAGTTCTTC. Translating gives CASSPINDGGVHNEQFF.

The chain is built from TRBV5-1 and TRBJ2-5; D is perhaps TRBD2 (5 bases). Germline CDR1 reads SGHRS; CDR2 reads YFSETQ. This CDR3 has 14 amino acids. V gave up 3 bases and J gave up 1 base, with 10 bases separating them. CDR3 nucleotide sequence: TGCGCCAGCAGCTCCCCAGGAGGCCAAGAGACCCAGTACTTC. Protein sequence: CASSSPGGQETQYF.

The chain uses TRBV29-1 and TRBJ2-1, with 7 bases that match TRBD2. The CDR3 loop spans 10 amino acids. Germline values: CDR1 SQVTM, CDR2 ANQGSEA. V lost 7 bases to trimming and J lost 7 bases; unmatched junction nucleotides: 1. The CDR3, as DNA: TGCAGCGGCGGGGGAAATGAGCAGTTCTTC. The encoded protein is CSGGGNEQFF.

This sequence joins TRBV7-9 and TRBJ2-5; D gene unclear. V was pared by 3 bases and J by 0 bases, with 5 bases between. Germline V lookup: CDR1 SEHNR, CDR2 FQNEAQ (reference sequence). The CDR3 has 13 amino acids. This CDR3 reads CASSFGYQETQYF. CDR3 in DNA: TGTGCCAGCAGCTTCGGGTACCAAGAGACCCAGTACTTC.

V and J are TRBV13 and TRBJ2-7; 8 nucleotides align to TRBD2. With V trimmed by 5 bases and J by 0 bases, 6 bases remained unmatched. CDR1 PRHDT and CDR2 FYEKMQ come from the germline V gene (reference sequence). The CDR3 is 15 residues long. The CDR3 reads CASSPGSGDSYEQYF. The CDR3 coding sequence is TGTGCCAGCAGCCCGGGTAGCGGGGACTCCTACGAGCAGTACTTC. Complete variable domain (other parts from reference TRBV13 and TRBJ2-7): AAGVIQSPRHLIKEKRETATLKCYPIPRHDTVYWYQQGPGQDPQFLISFYEKMQSDKGSIPDRFSAQQFSDYHSELNMSSLELGDSALYFCASSPGSGDSYEQYFGPGTRLTVT.

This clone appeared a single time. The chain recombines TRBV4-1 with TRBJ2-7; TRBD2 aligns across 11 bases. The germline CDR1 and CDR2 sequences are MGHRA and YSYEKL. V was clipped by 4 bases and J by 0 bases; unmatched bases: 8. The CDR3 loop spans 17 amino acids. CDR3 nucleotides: TGCGCCAGCAGCCGAGGACTAGCGGGTTTAATCTCCTACGAGCAGTACTTC. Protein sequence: CASSRGLAGLISYEQYF.

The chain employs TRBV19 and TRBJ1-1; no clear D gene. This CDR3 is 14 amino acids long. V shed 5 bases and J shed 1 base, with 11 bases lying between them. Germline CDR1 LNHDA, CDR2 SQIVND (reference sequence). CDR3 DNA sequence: TGTGCCAGTAGTTATAGATCAGGGAACACTGAAGCTTTCTTT. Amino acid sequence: CASSYRSGNTEAFF.